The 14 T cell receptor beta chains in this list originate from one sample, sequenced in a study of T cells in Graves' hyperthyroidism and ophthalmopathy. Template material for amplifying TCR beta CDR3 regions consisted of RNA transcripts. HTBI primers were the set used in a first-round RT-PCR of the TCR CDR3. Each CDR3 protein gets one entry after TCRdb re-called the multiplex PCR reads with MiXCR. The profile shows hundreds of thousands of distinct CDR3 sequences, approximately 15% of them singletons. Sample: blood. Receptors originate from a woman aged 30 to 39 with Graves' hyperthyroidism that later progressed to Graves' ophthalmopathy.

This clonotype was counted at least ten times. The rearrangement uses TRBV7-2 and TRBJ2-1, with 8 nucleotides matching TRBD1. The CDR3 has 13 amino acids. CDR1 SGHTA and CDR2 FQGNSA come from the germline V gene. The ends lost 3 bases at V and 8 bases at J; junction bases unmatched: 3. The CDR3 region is CASSLDREHEQFF. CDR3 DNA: TGTGCCAGCAGCTTGGACAGGGAACATGAGCAGTTCTTC. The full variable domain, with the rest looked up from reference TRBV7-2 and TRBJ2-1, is GAGVSQSPSNKVTEKGKDVELRCDPISGHTALYWYRQSLGQGLEFLIYFQGNSAPDKSGLPSDRFSAERTGGSVSTLTIQRTQQEDSAVYLCASSLDREHEQFFGPGTRLTVL.

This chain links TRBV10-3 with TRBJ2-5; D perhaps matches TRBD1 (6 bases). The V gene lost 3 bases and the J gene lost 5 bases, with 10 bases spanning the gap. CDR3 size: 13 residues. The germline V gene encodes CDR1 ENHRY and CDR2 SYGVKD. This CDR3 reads CAISDRGRETQYF. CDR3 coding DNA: TGTGCCATCAGTGACAGGGGTAGGGAGACCCAGTACTTC.

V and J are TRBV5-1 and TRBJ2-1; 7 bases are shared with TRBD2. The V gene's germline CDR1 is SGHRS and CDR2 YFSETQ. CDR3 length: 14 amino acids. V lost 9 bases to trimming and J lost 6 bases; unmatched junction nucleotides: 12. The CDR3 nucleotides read TGCGCCAATACAGGCGGGAGTGATTTCAATGAGCAGTTCTTC. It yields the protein CANTGGSDFNEQFF.

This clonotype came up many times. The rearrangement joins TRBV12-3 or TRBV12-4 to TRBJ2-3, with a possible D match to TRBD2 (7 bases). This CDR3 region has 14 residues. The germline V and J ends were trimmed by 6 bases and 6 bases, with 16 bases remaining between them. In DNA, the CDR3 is TGTGCCAGCAGCCGAGGGGGGGTTACGGATACGCAGTATTTT. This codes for CASSRGGVTDTQYF.

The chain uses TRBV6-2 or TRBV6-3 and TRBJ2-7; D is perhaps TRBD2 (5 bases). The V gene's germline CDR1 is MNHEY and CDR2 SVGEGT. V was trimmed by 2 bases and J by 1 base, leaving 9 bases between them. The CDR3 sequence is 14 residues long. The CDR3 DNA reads TGTGCCAGCAGTTACAAGGACTTATCCTACGAGCAGTACTTC. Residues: CASSYKDLSYEQYF.

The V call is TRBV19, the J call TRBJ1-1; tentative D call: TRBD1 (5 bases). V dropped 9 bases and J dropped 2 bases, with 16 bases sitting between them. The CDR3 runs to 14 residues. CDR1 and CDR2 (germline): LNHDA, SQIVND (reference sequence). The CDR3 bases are TGTGCCAGCACCCCCGGGGCGGCAAACACTGAAGCTTTCTTT. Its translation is CASTPGAANTEAFF. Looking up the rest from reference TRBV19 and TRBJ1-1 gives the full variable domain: DGGITQSPKYLFRKEGQNVTLSCEQNLNHDAMYWYRQDPGQGLRLIYYSQIVNDFQKGDIAEGYSVSREKKESFPLTVTSAQKNPTAFYLCASTPGAANTEAFFGQGTRLTVV.

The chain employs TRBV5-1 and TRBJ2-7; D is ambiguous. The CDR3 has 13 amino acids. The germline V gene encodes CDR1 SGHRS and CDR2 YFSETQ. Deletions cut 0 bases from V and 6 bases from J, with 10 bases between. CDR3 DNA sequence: TGCGCCAGCAGCTTGGAAGCAGGTACCGAGCAGTACTTC. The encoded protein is CASSLEAGTEQYF.

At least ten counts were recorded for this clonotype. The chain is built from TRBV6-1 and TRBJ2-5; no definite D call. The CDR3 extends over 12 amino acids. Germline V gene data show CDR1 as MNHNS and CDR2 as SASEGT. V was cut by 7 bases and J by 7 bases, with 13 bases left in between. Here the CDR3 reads CASIPRRWTQYF. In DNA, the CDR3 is TGTGCCAGCATCCCACGGAGATGGACCCAGTACTTC.

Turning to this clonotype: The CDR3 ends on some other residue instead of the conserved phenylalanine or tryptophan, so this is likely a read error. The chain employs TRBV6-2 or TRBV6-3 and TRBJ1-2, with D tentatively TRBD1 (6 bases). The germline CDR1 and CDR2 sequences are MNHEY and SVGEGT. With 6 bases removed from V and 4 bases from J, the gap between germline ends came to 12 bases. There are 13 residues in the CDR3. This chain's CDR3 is CASRAGAGYGYTS. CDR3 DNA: TGTGCCAGCAGGGCGGGGGCAGGCTATGGCTACACCTCC.

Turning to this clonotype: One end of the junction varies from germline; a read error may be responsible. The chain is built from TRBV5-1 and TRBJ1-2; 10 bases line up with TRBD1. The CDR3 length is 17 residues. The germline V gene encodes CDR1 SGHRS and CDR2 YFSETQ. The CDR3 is CASSPTSPGQGNYSYTF. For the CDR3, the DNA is TGCGCCAGCAGCCCTACGAGTCCGGGACAGGGGAACTATAGCTACACCTTC.

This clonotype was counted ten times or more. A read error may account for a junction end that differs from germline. DNA for the CDR3: TGTGCCAGTAGTTTCAGGGTTACTGAAGCTTTCTTT. It codes for CASSFRVTEAFF. The genes are TRBV6-2 or TRBV6-3 and TRBJ1-1, with a tentative D call TRBD1 (5 bases). CDR1 and CDR2 from the germline V gene are MNHEY and SVGEGT. The CDR3 runs to 12 residues.

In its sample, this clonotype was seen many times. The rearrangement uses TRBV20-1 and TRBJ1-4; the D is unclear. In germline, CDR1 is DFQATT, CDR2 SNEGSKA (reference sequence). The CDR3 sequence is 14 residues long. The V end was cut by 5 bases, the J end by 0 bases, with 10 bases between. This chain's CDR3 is CSASGLTTNEKLFF. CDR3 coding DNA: TGCAGTGCTTCTGGACTGACAACTAATGAAAAACTGTTTTTT.

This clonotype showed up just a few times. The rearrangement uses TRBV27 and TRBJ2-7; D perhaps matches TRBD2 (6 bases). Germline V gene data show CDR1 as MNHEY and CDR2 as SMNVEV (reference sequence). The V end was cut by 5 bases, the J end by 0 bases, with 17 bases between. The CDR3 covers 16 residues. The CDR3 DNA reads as TGTGCCAGCAGTCTTTCCGGGACTGGGAGCTCCTACGAGCAGTACTTC. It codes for CASSLSGTGSSYEQYF.

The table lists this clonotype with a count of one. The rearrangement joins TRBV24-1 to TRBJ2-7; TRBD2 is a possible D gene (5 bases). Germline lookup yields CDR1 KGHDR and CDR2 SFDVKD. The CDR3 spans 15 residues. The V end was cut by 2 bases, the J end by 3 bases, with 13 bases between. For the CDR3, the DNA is TGTGCCACCAGTGATTCGCGGGCCACCAACTACGAGCAGTACTTC. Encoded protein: CATSDSRATNYEQYF.